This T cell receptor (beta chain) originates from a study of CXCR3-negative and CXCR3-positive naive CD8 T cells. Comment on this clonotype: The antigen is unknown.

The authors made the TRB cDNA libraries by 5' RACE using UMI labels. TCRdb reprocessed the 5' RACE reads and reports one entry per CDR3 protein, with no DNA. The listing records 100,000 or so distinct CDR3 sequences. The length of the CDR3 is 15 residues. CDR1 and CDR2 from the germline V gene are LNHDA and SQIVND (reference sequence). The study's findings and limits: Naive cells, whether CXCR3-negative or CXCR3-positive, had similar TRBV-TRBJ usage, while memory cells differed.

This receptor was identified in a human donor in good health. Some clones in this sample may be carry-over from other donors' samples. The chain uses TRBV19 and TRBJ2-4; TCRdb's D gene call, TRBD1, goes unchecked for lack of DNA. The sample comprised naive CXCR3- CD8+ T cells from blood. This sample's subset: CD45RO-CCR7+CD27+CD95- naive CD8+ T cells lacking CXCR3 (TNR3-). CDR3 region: CASGVGDRGKNIQYF.